The 5 T cell receptor beta chains below all came from one sample that was sequenced in a study of Graves' ophthalmopathy and Graves' hyperthyroidism. Transcripts of RNA were the source for amplifying TCR beta CDR3 regions. HTBI primers were used in a first-round RT-PCR, which preceded a second-round multiplex PCR. In TCRdb, the multiplex PCR reads were re-called with MiXCR into one record per CDR3 protein. The sample lists about 620,000 distinct CDR3 sequences; approximately 21% were seen once. The specimen was peripheral blood. The receptor source for this set is a woman aged 18-29 years with stable Graves' hyperthyroidism. Some clones in this sample may be carry-over from other donors' samples.

V is TRBV12-3 or TRBV12-4 and J is TRBJ2-5; D unresolved. CDR3 length: 13 residues. V lost 5 bases, J lost 3 bases, and 10 bases lay in between. The CDR3 loop reads CASSMGFEETQYF. For the CDR3, the DNA is TGTGCCAGCAGTATGGGTTTTGAAGAGACCCAGTACTTC.

This clonotype was counted many times. V and J are TRBV20-1 and TRBJ2-7; 10 nucleotides match TRBD2. After removal of 4 bases from V and 3 bases from J, the junction contained 15 bases not matched to a gene. Germline assignment: CDR1 DFQATT and CDR2 SNEGSKA (reference sequence). The CDR3 has 17 amino acids. The CDR3, as DNA: TGCAGTGCTACCGCCCGGCTAGCGGGAGTTAGGGGCTACGAGCAGTACTTC. This sequence encodes CSATARLAGVRGYEQYF.

There are a few counts of this clonotype. One base away lies a much larger clone, so this may be a sequencing read error. This chain connects TRBV29-1 to TRBJ2-7, with TRBD2 matching 8 bases. The J segment lost 3 bases and the V segment lost 7 bases, leaving 14 bases of the junction unmatched. The CDR3 spans 15 residues. Per the germline V gene, CDR1 is SQVTM and CDR2 is ANQGSEA. The CDR3, as DNA: TGCAGCGCTCGGTTGTCTAGCGGGCAATTCTACGAGCAGTACTTC. Protein product: CSARLSSGQFYEQYF.

This chain links TRBV12-3 or TRBV12-4 with TRBJ1-2; the D is unclear. The CDR3 is 14 amino acids. V was clipped by 4 bases and J by 4 bases, with 13 bases between them. As DNA, the CDR3 is TGTGCCAGCAGTTCGCCAGGTCTCGGCTATGGCTACACCTTC. Protein product: CASSSPGLGYGYTF.

This clonotype has a count of ten or more. This chain joins TRBV7-9 and TRBJ1-6; maybe TRBD1 (6 bases). This CDR3 is built from 14 residues. The V and J ends lost 5 bases and 9 bases respectively, with 14 bases between them. Germline V gene data show CDR1 as SEHNR and CDR2 as FQNEAQ (reference sequence). DNA for the CDR3: TGTGCCAGCAGCACCGGGACATGCAGTTCACCCCTCCACTTT. Translated: CASSTGTCSSPLHF.